Listed below are T cell receptor beta chains from one sample, sequenced in a study of beta chain features in type 1 diabetes. The protocol was immunoSEQ multiplex PCR, while the TCRdb copy is restricted to in-frame clones and leaves out a portion. The table includes a few hundred thousand clones, roughly 13% detected once. The sequenced sample was naive CD4+ T cells from blood. These receptors all come from a woman aged 18-35 years with type 1 diabetes. Both conserved end residues are part of each CDR3. The D gene is left open where the match is weak. Clone size appears in some rows only: once, few, many, or a class for an expanded clone.

v_call,j_call,clone_size,d_call,cdr3_nt,cdr3_aa
TRBV7-2,TRBJ2-7,few,NA,TGTGCCAGCAGCCGGGGGACCGGAGCGTACGAGCAGTACTTC,CASSRGTGAYEQYF
TRBV18,TRBJ2-1,few,NA,TGTGCCAGTTCCGGGACTTCCACGCCGAACAATGAGCAGTTCTTC,CASSGTSTPNNEQFF
TRBV14,TRBJ1-1,few,NA,TGTGCCAGCAGCCAAGAGGGGGGGGTCCGCATGAACACTGAAGCTTTCTTT,CASSQEGGVRMNTEAFF
TRBV15,TRBJ1-2,NA,NA,TGTGCCACCAGCAACGAGGGAATGTCTCGAGGCTACACCTTC,CATSNEGMSRGYTF
TRBV7-2,TRBJ2-5,few,TRBD2,TGTGCCAGCAGGCAAAGGACGGGGGGACACCAAGAGACCCAGTACTTC,CASRQRTGGHQETQYF
TRBV7-2,TRBJ2-1,NA,TRBD2,TGTGCCAGCAGCTTACTCCCTAGCGGGAGTCGTAGATTCTTC,CASSLLPSGSRRFF
TRBV4-3,TRBJ1-1,NA,TRBD1,TGCGCCAGCAGCCAAGCGGGACAGATGAACACTGAAGCTTTCTTT,CASSQAGQMNTEAFF
TRBV25-1,TRBJ2-3,NA,NA,TGTGCCAGCAGTGAATCTAGGCAGGGCCGAGATACGCAGTATTTT,CASSESRQGRDTQYF
TRBV7-8,TRBJ1-4,NA,TRBD1,TGTGCCAGCAGCCCGGTCGGGACAGGGAAAAAACTGTTTTTT,CASSPVGTGKKLFF
TRBV7-9,TRBJ1-2,few,TRBD1,TGTGCCAGCAGCAGTGGGACAGCAGGCTACACCTTC,CASSSGTAGYTF
TRBV20-1,TRBJ2-7,few,NA,TGCAGTGCTAGAGGTATCTACGAGCAGTACTTC,CSARGIYEQYF
TRBV5-4,TRBJ1-4,few,NA,TGTGCCAGCAGCTCGGCGGGGGGCGGTGAAAAACTGTTTTTT,CASSSAGGGEKLFF
TRBV6-6,TRBJ1-1,few,NA,TGTGCCAGCAGTTACTCTCGTTCTGTGAACACTGAAGCTTTCTTT,CASSYSRSVNTEAFF
TRBV15,TRBJ1-5,NA,NA,TGTGCCACCAGCAGAGGGACAGCTAGCAATCAGCCCCAGCATTTT,CATSRGTASNQPQHF
TRBV7-2,TRBJ2-7,few,TRBD1,TGTGCCAGCAGCTTAGAGGACAGGGTATACGAGCAGTACTTC,CASSLEDRVYEQYF
TRBV27,TRBJ2-1,NA,TRBD2,TGTGCCAGCAGTTCCAACCTAACCTGGACTAGCGGGTTTAGTGAGCAGTTCTTC,CASSSNLTWTSGFSEQFF
TRBV28,TRBJ2-1,NA,NA,TGTGCCAGCAGTTTACCGACAGTAAACAATGAGCAGTTCTTC,CASSLPTVNNEQFF
TRBV5-4,TRBJ2-2,NA,TRBD1,TGTGCCAGCAGCGGAAGGACAGGTCCTAACACCGGGGAGCTGTTTTTT,CASSGRTGPNTGELFF